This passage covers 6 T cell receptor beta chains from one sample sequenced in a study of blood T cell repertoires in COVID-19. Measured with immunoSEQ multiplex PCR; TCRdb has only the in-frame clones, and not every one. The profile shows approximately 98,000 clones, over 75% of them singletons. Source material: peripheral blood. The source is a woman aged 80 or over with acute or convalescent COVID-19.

In DNA form, the CDR3 reads TGTGCCACCAGTGACACACACAGGGGTAACACCGGGGAGCTGTTTTTT. It translates to CATSDTHRGNTGELFF. This chain connects TRBV24-1 to TRBJ2-2; 7 positions agree with TRBD1. The V gene end was trimmed by 4 bases and the J gene end by 2 bases; junction bases not matched to a gene: 6. This CDR3 is built from 16 residues. Germline V gene sequence: CDR1 KGHDR, CDR2 SFDVKD.

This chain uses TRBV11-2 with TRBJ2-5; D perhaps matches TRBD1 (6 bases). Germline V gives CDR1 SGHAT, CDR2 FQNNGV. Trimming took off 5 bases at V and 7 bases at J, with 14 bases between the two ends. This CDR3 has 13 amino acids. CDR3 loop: CASSAHQGGTQYF. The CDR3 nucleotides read TGTGCCAGCAGCGCCCATCAAGGGGGGACCCAGTACTTC. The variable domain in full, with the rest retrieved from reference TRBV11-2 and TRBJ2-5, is EAGVAQSPRYKIIEKRQSVAFWCNPISGHATLYWYQQILGQGPKLLIQFQNNGVVDDSQLPKDRFSAERLKGVDSTLKIQPAKLEDSAVYLCASSAHQGGTQYFGPGTRLLVL.

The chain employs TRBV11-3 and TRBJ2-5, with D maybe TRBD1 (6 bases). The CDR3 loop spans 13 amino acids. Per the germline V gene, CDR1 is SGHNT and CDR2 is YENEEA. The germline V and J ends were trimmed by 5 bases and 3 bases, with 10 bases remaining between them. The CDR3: CASSPGQKETQYF. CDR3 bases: TGTGCCAGCAGCCCGGGACAAAAAGAGACCCAGTACTTC. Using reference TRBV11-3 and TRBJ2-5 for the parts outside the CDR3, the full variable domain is EAGVVQSPRYKIIEKKQPVAFWCNPISGHNTLYWYLQNLGQGPELLIRYENEEAVDDSQLPKDRFSAERLKGVDSTLKIQPAELGDSAVYLCASSPGQKETQYFGPGTRLLVL.

CDR3 DNA: TGTGCCAGCAGCGTTAGGGGGCAATCGCAAGAGACCCAGTACTTC. Amino acids: CASSVRGQSQETQYF. V and J are TRBV5-8 and TRBJ2-5; TRBD1 agrees at 7 bases. The CDR3 length is 15 residues. V gave up 4 bases and J gave up 2 bases; unmatched junction bases: 8. Looked up from germline, CDR1 is SGHTS and CDR2 is YDEGEE.

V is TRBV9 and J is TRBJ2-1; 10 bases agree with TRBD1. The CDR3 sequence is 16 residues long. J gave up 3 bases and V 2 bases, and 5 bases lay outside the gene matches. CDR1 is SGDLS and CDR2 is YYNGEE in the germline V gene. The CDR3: CASSVPGTGDYNEQFF. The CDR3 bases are TGTGCCAGCAGCGTCCCCGGGACAGGGGACTACAATGAGCAGTTCTTC.

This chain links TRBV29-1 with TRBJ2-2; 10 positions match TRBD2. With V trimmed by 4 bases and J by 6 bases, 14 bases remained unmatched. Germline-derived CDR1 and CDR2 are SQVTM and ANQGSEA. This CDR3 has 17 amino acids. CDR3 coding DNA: TGCAGCGTTGGGGTGACGTCCAGCGGGGGGGCCCCCGGGGAGCTGTTTTTT. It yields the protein CSVGVTSSGGAPGELFF.